This entry describes one T cell receptor (beta chain). Antigen unknown. Per germline, CDR1 SGHRS and CDR2 YFSETQ. The trim removed 4 bases at V and 0 bases at J, leaving 5 bases unmatched. CDR3 length equals 15 residues. The data were obtained in a study of cytomegalovirus exposure and HLA in healthy donors. Amplification used 60 Vbeta primers and 13 Jbeta primers. The protocol was immunoSEQ multiplex PCR, while the TCRdb copy is restricted to in-frame clones and leaves out a portion. Of under 200,000 clones in the sample, 80% to 90% were seen once. Overall study results and limits: For most subjects, TCR beta sequences were reported to predict HLA-A and HLA-B alleles with accuracy. Analyses of presence/absence relied on an assumption of roughly uniform sequencing depth across donors. Later analysis identified 16,000 or so TCR beta sequences associated with HLA alleles, using a false discovery rate threshold of 0.05.

This chain connects TRBV5-1 to TRBJ2-3, with TRBD2 matching over 7 bases. Sequencing was done on a sample of PBMCs. The TCR originated in a young man in good health and CMV-seropositive. CDR3 region: CASSLGDYSTDTQYF. The CDR3 DNA reads as TGCGCCAGCAGCCTTGGGGACTACAGCACAGATACGCAGTATTTT.